This T cell receptor beta chain was recorded in a study of CD8 T cells in Susac syndrome. Germline trimming cut 5 bases from V and 0 bases from J; bases unmatched to any gene: 20. Germline CDR1 SGHAT, CDR2 FQDESV (reference sequence). The CDR3 extends over 20 amino acids. Random hexamers were used to reverse transcribe the RNA input (about 0.45 to 1 ug). Coverage of TCR beta CDR3 amplification by immunoSEQ multiplex PCR extended to 54 Vbeta and 13 Jbeta. One entry per CDR3 protein results from TCRdb running MiXCR on the immunoSEQ multiplex PCR reads. The profile shows about 200,000 distinct CDR3 sequences, about 91% of them singletons.

The sequenced sample was CD4+ T cells from PBMCs. The chain couples TRBV11-1 to TRBJ2-7; 9 bases align to TRBD1. The clonotype originates from a human donor with Susac syndrome. In nucleotides, the CDR3 is TGTGCCAGCAGCCACACAGCCGGGACAGGGAAAATCTACAGCTCCTACGAGCAGTACTTC. Its translation: CASSHTAGTGKIYSSYEQYF.